The rows below give T cell receptor beta chains drawn from one sample of a study of long-term antiretroviral therapy in people with HIV. Some clones are missing from TCRdb's copy, which holds only in-frame ones; the method was immunoSEQ multiplex PCR. In the table there are some 30,000 clones, about nine tenths of which are singletons. Specimen: unsorted PBMCs, collected 5 to 5.5 years after starting antiretroviral therapy. All receptors come from a woman between 35 and 50 years old with HIV. Both conserved end residues are part of each CDR3. A D gene is named only where the DNA matches it firmly.

V,D,J,CDR3
TRBV5-4,.,TRBJ2-7,CASSLARGQNYEQYF
TRBV5-6,.,TRBJ2-3,CASSDSGSSDTQYF
TRBV6-5,.,TRBJ1-6,CASSATGPRAPLHF
TRBV14,.,TRBJ1-2,CASSQDGVGDFNYGYTF
TRBV7-2,TRBD2,TRBJ2-3,CASSFPSGGADTQYF
TRBV11-2,.,TRBJ2-5,CASSFGGTRQETQYF
TRBV7-2,.,TRBJ2-2,CASSLAPGAMNTGELFF
TRBV11-3,.,TRBJ2-7,CASSLGGGSSYEQYF
TRBV13,TRBD1,TRBJ2-7,CASSLTGASYEQYF
TRBV18,TRBD1,TRBJ2-5,CASSPRTGGQETQYF
TRBV6-5,.,TRBJ1-1,CASSRAQNTEAFF
TRBV5-4,.,TRBJ1-1,CASSLELQSTEAFF
TRBV7-6,TRBD2,TRBJ2-3,CASSLSGLASDTQYF
TRBV10-1,.,TRBJ2-1,CASSEATLNNEQFF
TRBV5-6,.,TRBJ2-2,CASSLEVSATGELFF
TRBV2,.,TRBJ2-5,CASMYVEETQYF
TRBV7-9,.,TRBJ1-5,CASSLGAQPQHF
TRBV7-2,.,TRBJ2-5,CASSFLKRLQETQYF
TRBV4-1,.,TRBJ1-5,CASSERQFSNQPQHF
TRBV25-1,.,TRBJ1-3,CASTGNSGNTIYF
TRBV28,TRBD1,TRBJ2-7,CASLGQGKVYEQYF
TRBV9,TRBD2,TRBJ2-5,CASSPGVAGTETQYF
TRBV12-5,.,TRBJ1-1,CASGLVKKEPRGAQDTEAFF
TRBV4-3,.,TRBJ2-1,CASSQHRDNEQFF
TRBV6-5,.,TRBJ2-7,CASSEDGYEQYF
TRBV11-3,TRBD1,TRBJ1-1,CASSLDKTGEWNTEAFF
TRBV7-2,TRBD2,TRBJ2-7,CASSLASGGTYEQYF
TRBV29-1,.,TRBJ2-7,CSVGTTAWEQYF
TRBV10-1,.,TRBJ1-1,CASSDFDSSEAFF
TRBV30,.,TRBJ2-5,CAWTDKGGETQYF
TRBV19,.,TRBJ2-3,CASSLMGSGTDTQYF
TRBV25-1,.,TRBJ2-3,CASSDSGRSDTQYF
TRBV5-1,TRBD1,TRBJ1-3,CASSLDGTASGNTIYF
TRBV7-6,.,TRBJ2-7,CASSMTPGLGAYEQYF
TRBV20-1,.,TRBJ1-2,CSARARGGYTF
TRBV4-1,.,TRBJ2-1,CASSQETSSYNEQFF
TRBV2,.,TRBJ2-3,CASPGRSTDTQYF
TRBV6-1,.,TRBJ1-4,CASSGSPYRNLNEKLFF
TRBV11-2,.,TRBJ1-5,CASSLGNQPQHF
TRBV6-6,.,TRBJ2-1,CASSWSRAERYNEQFF